This TCR beta chain was documented in a study of OX40 agonist ivuxolimab in advanced cancers. Study summary: Hepatocellular carcinoma, melanoma, renal cell or head and neck cancer was diagnosed in the dose-escalation patients.

Some clones are missing from TCRdb's copy, which holds only in-frame ones; the method was immunoSEQ multiplex PCR. The table includes roughly 55,000 clones, roughly 80% detected once. There are 18 residues in the CDR3. CDR1 and CDR2 from the germline V gene are MDHEN and SYDVKM. V was pared by 6 bases and J by 3 bases, with 13 bases of the junction left unmatched. The TCR originated in an adult with an advanced solid tumor such as melanoma, head and neck, liver or kidney cancer. The chain uses TRBV28 and TRBJ2-1, with 11 bases that match TRBD1. Specimen: CD4+ or CD8+ T cells sorted from blood, collected in a trial of the OX40 agonist ivuxolimab. CDR3 in DNA: TGTGCCAGCAGAACGGACAGGGGGCCCCGTTGGTACTACAATGAGCAGTTCTTC. Translation gives CASRTDRGPRWYYNEQFF.